This T cell receptor beta chain appears in the sequencing data of a study of identical twins. TCRdb processed the 5' RACE reads anew with MiXCR; each CDR3 protein has one entry. In the table there are 550,000 to 700,000 distinct CDR3 sequences, around 9.6% of which are singletons. This clonotype was picked up a small number of times. These data also formed part of another study, on yellow fever vaccine responses in identical twins.

The receptor was isolated from a woman aged 18-35 years in good health. Material: PBMCs.

The CDR3 nucleotides are TGTGCCAGCCTAACTGGACTAGGAACAGATACGCAGTATTTT. This encodes CASLTGLGTDTQYF. The chain is built from TRBV12-3 or TRBV12-4 and TRBJ2-3; 7 bases are a match to TRBD2. V was clipped by 8 bases and J by 3 bases; unmatched bases: 8. CDR3 size: 14 residues.